Included here is one T cell receptor beta chain sequence, with context. Relative to the germline gene, one junction end is altered; a read error may explain this. The CDR3 sequence is 16 residues long. Germline V CDR1 and CDR2: MGHDK, SYGVNS. Time point of the sample: before preoperative PTX-NDP chemotherapy. This sample is drawn from a study of esophageal squamous cell carcinoma under preoperative chemotherapy. TCRdb recomputed calls from the PCR reads with MiXCR, one row per CDR3 protein. Altogether about 30,000 distinct CDR3 sequences are present, about half being singletons, with the ten largest covering 12%.

Collection took place from a patient given preoperative chemotherapy. The chain joins TRBV25-1 to TRBJ2-3; tentatively, D is TRBD1 or TRBD2 (5 bases each). This clonotype originated in a human donor with esophageal squamous cell carcinoma. The donor label of this sample is uncertain. In DNA, the CDR3 is TGTGCTGGGACGCGTCTCGGGGCGGTGAGCCCAGACACGCAGTATTTC. Protein: CAGTRLGAVSPDTQYF.